These 26 T cell receptor beta chains share one sample of origin, sequenced in a study of cytomegalovirus exposure and HLA in healthy donors. Primers for the PCR totalled 60 Vbeta and 13 Jbeta. TCRdb keeps only in-frame clones here, not all; method: immunoSEQ multiplex PCR. The sample has roughly 110,000 clones, about two thirds seen once. The sample taken for sequencing was PBMCs. These receptors were obtained from a female donor in good health and CMV-seronegative.

This chain's CDR3 is CASSIRTDTNTGELFF. Written as DNA, the CDR3 is TGTGCCAGCAGTATCCGGACAGATACGAACACCGGGGAGCTGTTTTTT. The rearrangement links TRBV5-4 to TRBJ2-2; D is perhaps TRBD1 (6 bases). The CDR3 runs 16 residues. Germline V gene sequence: CDR1 SGHNT, CDR2 YYREEE (reference sequence). With 5 bases removed from V and 0 bases from J, the gap between germline ends came to 14 bases.

This clone was picked up a small number of times. The V and J genes are TRBV11-3 and TRBJ2-5, with 8 bases fitting TRBD2. Unmatched junction bases numbered 5, after V lost 1 base and J lost 4 bases. In germline, CDR1 is SGHNT, CDR2 YENEEA. This CDR3 spans 15 amino acids. CDR3 sequence: CASSLGQRERETQYF. The CDR3 nucleotides read TGTGCCAGCAGCTTAGGACAGCGGGAGAGAGAGACCCAGTACTTC.

This chain joins TRBV30 and TRBJ2-2, with D hard to call. CDR3 size: 12 residues. The germline gives CDR1 GTSNPN, CDR2 SVGIG (reference sequence). The ends were cut back, 3 bases at V and 5 bases at J, with 7 bases in the middle. The CDR3 sequence: CAWRTLTGELFF. The CDR3 coding sequence is TGTGCCTGGAGAACTCTGACCGGGGAGCTGTTTTTT.

This clone was counted a few times. The V gene is TRBV6-5, the J gene TRBJ1-3; 7 nucleotides line up with TRBD1. Per germline, CDR1 MNHEY and CDR2 SVGAGI. The CDR3 totals 13 residues. The ends lost 9 bases at V and 1 base at J; junction bases unmatched: 3. CDR3: CASMTGSGNTIYF. In DNA, the CDR3 is TGTGCCAGTATGACAGGGTCTGGAAACACCATATATTTT.

The V gene is TRBV2, the J gene TRBJ2-1, with 9 bases fitting TRBD1. The germline CDR1 and CDR2 sequences are SNHLY and FYNNEI. This CDR3 contains 14 residues. V shed 10 bases and J 5 bases; nucleotides not matched to a gene: 9. For the CDR3, the DNA is TGTGCCACGGGACAGGGAAATGTCCACAATGAGCAGTTCTTC. It specifies CATGQGNVHNEQFF.

V and J are TRBV28 and TRBJ1-2; 7 nucleotides match TRBD1. Germline CDR1 is MDHEN and CDR2 is SYDVKM. The CDR3 contains 14 residues. The V and J ends lost 9 bases and 6 bases, in that order; junction bases with no gene match: 13. The CDR3 DNA is TGTGCCAGTTCCGTAGACAGGGAGGTTAATGGCTACACCTTC. This gives the protein CASSVDREVNGYTF.

The table lists this clone with a few counts. This chain links TRBV7-8 with TRBJ1-3, with 7 bases identical to TRBD1. Germline V gives CDR1 SGHVS, CDR2 FQNEAQ. This CDR3 comprises 14 residues. After removal of 5 bases from V and 1 base from J, the junction contained 2 bases not matched to a gene. CDR3 in DNA: TGTGCCAGCAGCCACAGGGGATCTGGAAACACCATATATTTT. This encodes CASSHRGSGNTIYF.

The chain employs TRBV7-9 and TRBJ2-7; D not resolved. Trimming took 4 bases from V and 4 from J, leaving 8 bases between them. This CDR3 contains 12 residues. Germline assignment: CDR1 SEHNR and CDR2 FQNEAQ (reference sequence). CDR3 protein: CASSSGFYEQYF. The CDR3 DNA reads TGTGCCAGCAGCTCGGGTTTTTACGAGCAGTACTTC.

This CDR3 is CASSSRDRTDEQYF. In DNA, the CDR3 is TGTGCCAGCAGCTCGCGGGACAGGACCGACGAGCAGTACTTC. This chain links TRBV5-5 with TRBJ2-7; 8 bases fit TRBD1. From germline, CDR1 is SGHKS and CDR2 YYEKEE (reference sequence). This CDR3 comprises 14 residues. V shed 3 bases and J 5 bases; nucleotides not matched to a gene: 7.

This clone occurred a few times. The chain has TRBV7-3 and TRBJ1-2, with 10 bases matching TRBD1. The length of the CDR3 is 14 residues. The germline V gene encodes CDR1 SGHTA and CDR2 FQGTGA. The V segment lost 2 bases and the J segment 8 bases; nucleotides outside the gene matches: 5. DNA of the CDR3: TGTGCCAGCAGCTTAGGGACAGGGGATCAAGGCTACACCTTC. Encoded protein: CASSLGTGDQGYTF.

This clone was seen a single time. The chain combines TRBV27 with TRBJ1-2, with D perhaps TRBD1 (5 bases). This CDR3 has 16 amino acids. V was pared by 0 bases and J by 4 bases, with 15 bases between. Germline loops: CDR1 MNHEY, CDR2 SMNVEV (reference sequence). The DNA for the CDR3 is TGTGCCAGCAGTTTATCGAATAGGCCAGACAGCTATGGCTACACCTTC. Protein sequence: CASSLSNRPDSYGYTF.

In this sample, this clone turned up a few times. The gene calls are TRBV6-1 and TRBJ1-3, with 8 bases aligning to TRBD1. Germline V CDR1 and CDR2: MNHNS, SASEGT. Trimming removed 2 bases from V and 2 bases from J; junction bases left unmatched: 2. The CDR3 is 15 amino acids. The CDR3 sequence is CASSEQGAAGNTIYF. In nucleotides, the CDR3 is TGTGCCAGCAGTGAACAGGGGGCTGCTGGAAACACCATATATTTT.

This sequence joins TRBV4-1 and TRBJ2-7, with D possibly matching TRBD1 (6 bases). CDR1 is MGHRA, CDR2 YSYEKL, per germline. Trimming took off 4 bases at V and 2 bases at J, with 12 bases between the two ends. This CDR3 has 14 residues. The CDR3 reads CASSRGQGTYEQYF. DNA for the CDR3: TGCGCCAGCAGCCGAGGTCAGGGGACCTACGAGCAGTACTTC.

This sequence joins TRBV15 and TRBJ2-5, with a tentative D call TRBD1 (5 bases). The CDR3 loop spans 15 amino acids. V shed 2 bases and J shed 0 bases, with 10 bases lying between them. From germline, CDR1 is LNHNV and CDR2 YYDKDF (reference sequence). CDR3 sequence (DNA): TGTGCCACCAGCAGACGGACAACCGACCAAGAGACCCAGTACTTC. Residues: CATSRRTTDQETQYF. The complete variable domain, with remaining parts taken from reference TRBV15 and TRBJ2-5, reads DAMVIQNPRYQVTQFGKPVTLSCSQTLNHNVMYWYQQKSSQAPKLLFHYYDKDFNNEADTPDNFQSRRPNTSFCFLDIRSPGLGDTAMYLCATSRRTTDQETQYFGPGTRLLVL.

This clone was recorded only once. The CDR3: CASTGTGFYEQYF. In DNA, the CDR3 is TGTGCCAGCACCGGGACAGGGTTCTACGAGCAGTACTTC. V is TRBV6-5 and J is TRBJ2-7, with 9 positions matching TRBD1. Germline lookup yields CDR1 MNHEY and CDR2 SVGAGI. The CDR3 runs to 13 residues. Losses at the gene ends were 7 bases for V and 3 bases for J; bases not matched to a gene: 4.

This clone was observed once. The rearrangement uses TRBV27 and TRBJ1-2; 11 nucleotides match TRBD1. CDR1 MNHEY and CDR2 SMNVEV come from the germline V gene (reference sequence). This CDR3 has 16 amino acids. V gave up 0 bases and J gave up 6 bases; unmatched junction bases: 6. CDR3 bases: TGTGCCAGCAGTTTATCTTACAGGGACAGGGGGGATGGCTACACCTTC. This translates into CASSLSYRDRGDGYTF.

J is TRBJ2-3 and V is TRBV2, with 10 bases aligning to TRBD2. J lost 1 base, V lost 7 bases, and 5 bases had no gene match. The CDR3 totals 15 residues. Germline CDR1 is SNHLY and CDR2 is FYNNEI. In DNA, the CDR3 is TGTGCCAGCAACAAAGGACTAGCGGGCACAGATACGCAGTATTTT. This encodes CASNKGLAGTDTQYF. The full variable domain, with the rest looked up from reference TRBV2 and TRBJ2-3, is EPEVTQTPSHQVTQMGQEVILRCVPISNHLYFYWYRQILGQKVEFLVSFYNNEISEKSEIFDDQFSVERPDGSNFTLKIRSTKLEDSAMYFCASNKGLAGTDTQYFGPGTRLTVL.

Comment on this clone: A junction end diverges from the germline sequence, so it may reflect a read error. The gene calls are TRBV27 and TRBJ2-3; 10 positions agree with TRBD1. The CDR3 runs to 19 residues. The V gene's germline CDR1 is MNHEY and CDR2 SMNVEV (reference sequence). The CDR3 DNA reads as TGTGCCAGCAGCCTGGGACAGGGGTTAGCGGGCGCGGGCACGGATACGCAGTATTTT. This gives the protein CASSLGQGLAGAGTDTQYF.

The V and J genes are TRBV30 and TRBJ2-7, with D possibly being TRBD2 (6 bases). The CDR3 runs 14 residues. Germline V lookup: CDR1 GTSNPN, CDR2 SVGIG (reference sequence). Trimming stripped 2 bases from V and 4 bases from J, with 15 bases between. The chain's CDR3 is CAWSFGGNLYEQYF. CDR3 nucleotide sequence: TGTGCCTGGAGTTTCGGCGGGAACTTATACGAGCAGTACTTC.

The chain joins TRBV2 to TRBJ2-7; D is possibly TRBD1 (9 bases). Looked up from germline, CDR1 is SNHLY and CDR2 is FYNNEI. The V gene lost 4 bases and the J gene lost 6 bases, with 16 bases spanning the gap. This CDR3 spans 14 amino acids. CDR3 loop: CASSVAGQGSEQYF. CDR3 nucleotide sequence: TGTGCCAGCAGTGTAGCGGGACAGGGCTCCGAGCAGTACTTC.

The chain combines TRBV7-9 with TRBJ2-2; the match to TRBD1 covers 7 bases. Germline V gene lookup returns CDR1 SEHNR and CDR2 FQNEAQ (reference sequence). The V and J ends lost 4 bases and 0 bases, in that order; junction bases with no gene match: 5. This CDR3 has 16 amino acids. Here the CDR3 DNA reads TGTGCCAGCAGCTCGTACAGGGGTTCGAACACCGGGGAGCTGTTTTTT. Protein: CASSSYRGSNTGELFF.

The chain is built from TRBV15 and TRBJ1-1; D not resolved. The V and J ends lost 1 base and 11 bases respectively, with 11 bases between them. This CDR3 spans 12 amino acids. Germline V gene sequence: CDR1 LNHNV, CDR2 YYDKDF (reference sequence). The DNA of the CDR3 is TGTGCCACCAGCAGAGTGCCCAGCGAGGCTTTCTTT. Amino acid sequence: CATSRVPSEAFF.

The chain joins TRBV28 to TRBJ1-2; no reliable D call. The CDR3 has 14 residues. Trimming stripped 3 bases from V and 0 bases from J, with 8 bases between. CDR1 and CDR2 from the germline V gene are MDHEN and SYDVKM. The CDR3 DNA follows: TGTGCCAGCAGTTTGCCCGGGGCTAACTATGGCTACACCTTC. Protein sequence: CASSLPGANYGYTF.

V is TRBV19 and J is TRBJ2-3; D is uncertain. CDR3 length equals 14 residues. Germline values: CDR1 LNHDA, CDR2 SQIVND (reference sequence). The V end was cut by 5 bases, the J end by 2 bases, with 11 bases between. This CDR3 is CASSVTQATDTQYF. In DNA, the CDR3 is TGTGCCAGTAGTGTAACTCAAGCCACAGATACGCAGTATTTT.

The chain is built from TRBV7-2 and TRBJ2-7; possibly TRBD2 for D (5 bases). Germline V gene sequence: CDR1 SGHTA, CDR2 FQGNSA. This CDR3 has 14 amino acids. V lost 5 bases, J lost 3 bases, and 14 bases lay in between. The CDR3 here is CASSHPQAGYEQYF. CDR3 coding DNA: TGTGCCAGCAGCCACCCTCAGGCGGGCTACGAGCAGTACTTC.

V and J are TRBV6-1 and TRBJ2-7, with 9 bases lining up with TRBD1. The CDR3 consists of 14 residues. CDR1 and CDR2 from the germline V gene are MNHNS and SASEGT. The V gene end was trimmed by 3 bases and the J gene end by 2 bases; junction bases not matched to a gene: 2. CDR3 loop: CASSDGTGPYEQYF. CDR3 DNA sequence: TGTGCCAGCAGTGACGGGACAGGGCCCTACGAGCAGTACTTC.